The subject of this entry is one T cell receptor (beta chain). It has no known antigen specificity. No much larger clonotype is one base removed from it; base qualities were not supplied. The data belong to a study of T cells after somatic rescue of genetic block (dated by TCRdb to 2019 to 2021). Looking at the study overall: The study assessed how robust, over the long term, a T-cell system was when the system had developed through somatic rescue of a genetic block in T-cell development.

Its CDR3 holds 15 amino acids, cysteine through phenylalanine. The CDR3 DNA has 45 bases and is translated from base 1. Looking up the germline V gene yields CDR1 LGHNA and CDR2 YNFKEQ. Relative to germline, V is 0 bases shorter and J is 8 bases shorter, with 16 bases between their ends. Libraries were prepared through the immunoSEQ multiplex PCR assay. What TCRdb holds here is the immuneACCESS table cut down to in-frame rearrangements. Part of the clones is not present; checked against another copy, under half of the missing clones reflect an unresolved V gene, and the others are unexplained. This sample lists 110,000 or so clones; about 89% were detected once. In total, the top ten clones hold about 1.5% of the sample.

Specimen: peripheral blood mononuclear cells (PBMCs). The chain couples TRBV4-2 to TRBJ1-2; no D gene call is confident. This sequence was found in a woman in her late teens or twenties. The CDR3 in this case is CASSQDRWGTRGYTF. The nucleotides read TGTGCCAGCAGCCAAGATCGGTGGGGTACTAGGGGCTACACCTTC.